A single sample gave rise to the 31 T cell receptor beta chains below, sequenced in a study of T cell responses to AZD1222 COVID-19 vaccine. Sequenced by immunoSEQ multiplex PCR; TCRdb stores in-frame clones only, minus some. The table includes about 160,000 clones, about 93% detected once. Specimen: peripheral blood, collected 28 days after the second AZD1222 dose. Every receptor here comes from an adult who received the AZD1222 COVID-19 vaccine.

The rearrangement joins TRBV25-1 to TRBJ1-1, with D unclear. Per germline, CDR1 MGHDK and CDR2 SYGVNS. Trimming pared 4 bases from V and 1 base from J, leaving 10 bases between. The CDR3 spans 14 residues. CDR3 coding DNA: TGTGCCAGCAGTGGGCCCGTCAAGAACACTGAAGCTTTCTTT. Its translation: CASSGPVKNTEAFF. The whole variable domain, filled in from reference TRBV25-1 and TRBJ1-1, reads EADIYQTPRYLVIGTGKKITLECSQTMGHDKMYWYQQDPGMELHLIHYSYGVNSTEKGDLSSESTVSRIRTEHFPLTLESARPSHTSQYLCASSGPVKNTEAFFGQGTRLTVV.

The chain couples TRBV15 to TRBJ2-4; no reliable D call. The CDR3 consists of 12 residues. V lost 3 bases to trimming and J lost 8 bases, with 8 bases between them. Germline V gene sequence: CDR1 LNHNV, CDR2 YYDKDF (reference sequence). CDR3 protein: CATSSPTHIQYF. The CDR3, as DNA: TGTGCCACCAGCAGCCCCACCCACATTCAGTACTTC.

In DNA, the CDR3 is TGCGCCAGCAGTGAGATCAGGGGGAGTCAGCCCCAGCATTTT. Translated: CASSEIRGSQPQHF. The gene calls are TRBV10-2 and TRBJ1-5; 7 bases are a match to TRBD1. The ends lost 2 bases at V and 6 bases at J; junction bases unmatched: 4. This CDR3 spans 14 amino acids. CDR1 is WSHSY and CDR2 is SAAADI in the germline V gene.

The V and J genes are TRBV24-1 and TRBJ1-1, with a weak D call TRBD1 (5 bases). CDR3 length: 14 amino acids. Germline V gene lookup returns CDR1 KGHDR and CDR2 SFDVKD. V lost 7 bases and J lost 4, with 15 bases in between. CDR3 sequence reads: CATRETGTTTEAFF. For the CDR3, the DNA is TGTGCCACCAGAGAGACTGGGACGACCACTGAAGCTTTCTTT.

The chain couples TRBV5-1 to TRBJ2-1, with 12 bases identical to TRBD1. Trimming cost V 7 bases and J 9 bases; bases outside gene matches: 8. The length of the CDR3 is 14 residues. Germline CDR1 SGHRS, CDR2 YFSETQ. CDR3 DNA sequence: TGCGCCAGCGCCCGGGGACAGGGGGCCTTTGAGCAGTTCTTC. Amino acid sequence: CASARGQGAFEQFF.

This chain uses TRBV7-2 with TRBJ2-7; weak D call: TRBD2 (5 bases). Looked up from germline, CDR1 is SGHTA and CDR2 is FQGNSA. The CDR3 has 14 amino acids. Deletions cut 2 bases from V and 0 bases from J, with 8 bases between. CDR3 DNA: TGTGCCAGCAGCTTACTAGGGAGCTCCTACGAGCAGTACTTC. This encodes CASSLLGSSYEQYF.

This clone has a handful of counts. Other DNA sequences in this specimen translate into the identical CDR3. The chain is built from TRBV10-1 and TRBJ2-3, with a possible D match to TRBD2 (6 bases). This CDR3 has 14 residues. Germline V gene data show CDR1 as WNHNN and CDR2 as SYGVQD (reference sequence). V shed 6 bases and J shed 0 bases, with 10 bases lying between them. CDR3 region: CASRPGLSTDTQYF. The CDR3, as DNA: TGCGCCAGCAGACCGGGACTGAGCACAGATACGCAGTATTTT.

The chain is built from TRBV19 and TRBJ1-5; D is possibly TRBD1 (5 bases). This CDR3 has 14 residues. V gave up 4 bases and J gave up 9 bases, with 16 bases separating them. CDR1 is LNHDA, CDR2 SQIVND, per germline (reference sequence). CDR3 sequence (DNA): TGTGCCAGTAGTACACTCACAGGACCTGGGCCCCAGCATTTT. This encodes CASSTLTGPGPQHF.

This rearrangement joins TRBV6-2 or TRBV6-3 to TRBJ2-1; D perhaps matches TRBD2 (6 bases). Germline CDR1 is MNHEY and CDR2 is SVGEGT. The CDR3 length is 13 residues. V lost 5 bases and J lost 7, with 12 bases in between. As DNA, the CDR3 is TGTGCCAGCAGTCTAGCGTTGGGGAATGAGCAGTTCTTC. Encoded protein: CASSLALGNEQFF.

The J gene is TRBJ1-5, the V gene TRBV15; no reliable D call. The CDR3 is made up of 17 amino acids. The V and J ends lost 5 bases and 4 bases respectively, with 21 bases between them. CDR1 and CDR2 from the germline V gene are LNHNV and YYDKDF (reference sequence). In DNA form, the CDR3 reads TGTGCCACCAGCTATACTGTAGGGAAGAGTGGGAATCAGCCCCAGCATTTT. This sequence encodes CATSYTVGKSGNQPQHF.

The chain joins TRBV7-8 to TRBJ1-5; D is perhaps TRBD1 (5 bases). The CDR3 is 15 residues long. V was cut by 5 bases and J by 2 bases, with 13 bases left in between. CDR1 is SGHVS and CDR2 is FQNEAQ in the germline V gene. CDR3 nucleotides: TGTGCCAGCAGCGCCCAGAGGGGCGGCAATCAGCCCCAGCATTTT. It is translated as CASSAQRGGNQPQHF.

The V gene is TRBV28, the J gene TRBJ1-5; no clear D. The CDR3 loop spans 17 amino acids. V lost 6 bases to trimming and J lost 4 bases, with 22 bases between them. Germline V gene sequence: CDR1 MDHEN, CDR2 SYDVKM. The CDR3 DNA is TGTGCCAGCAGCCAAGCAGTCGGATTGCCCTCTAATCAGCCCCAGCATTTT. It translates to CASSQAVGLPSNQPQHF.

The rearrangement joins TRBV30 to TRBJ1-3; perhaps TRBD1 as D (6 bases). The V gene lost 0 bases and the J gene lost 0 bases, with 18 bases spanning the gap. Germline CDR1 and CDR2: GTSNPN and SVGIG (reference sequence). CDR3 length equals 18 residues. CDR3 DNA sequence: TGTGCCTGGAGTGTTATGGGGGCCCCTACCCACTCTGGAAACACCATATATTTT. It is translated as CAWSVMGAPTHSGNTIYF.

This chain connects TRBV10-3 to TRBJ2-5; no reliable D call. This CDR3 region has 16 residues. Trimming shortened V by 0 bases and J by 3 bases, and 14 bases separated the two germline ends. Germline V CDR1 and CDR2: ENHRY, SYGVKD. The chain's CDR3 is CAISESGTLYEETQYF. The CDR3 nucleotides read TGTGCCATCAGTGAGTCGGGCACCTTATACGAAGAGACCCAGTACTTC.

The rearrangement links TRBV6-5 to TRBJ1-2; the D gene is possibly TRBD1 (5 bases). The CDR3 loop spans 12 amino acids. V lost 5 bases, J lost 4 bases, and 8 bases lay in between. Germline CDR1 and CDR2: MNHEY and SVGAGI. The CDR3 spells CASSRDSYGYTF. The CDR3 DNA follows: TGTGCCAGCAGTCGCGACAGCTATGGCTACACCTTC.

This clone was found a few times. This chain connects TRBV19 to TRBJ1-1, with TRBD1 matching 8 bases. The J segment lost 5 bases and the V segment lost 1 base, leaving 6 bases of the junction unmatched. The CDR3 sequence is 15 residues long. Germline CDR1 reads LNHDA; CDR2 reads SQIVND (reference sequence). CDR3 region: CASSIVDRARTEAFF. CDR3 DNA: TGTGCCAGTAGTATAGTGGACAGGGCAAGGACTGAAGCTTTCTTT.

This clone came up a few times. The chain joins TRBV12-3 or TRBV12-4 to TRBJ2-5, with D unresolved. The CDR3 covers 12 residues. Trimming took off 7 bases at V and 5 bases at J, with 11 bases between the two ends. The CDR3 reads CASTRNRETQYF. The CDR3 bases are TGTGCCAGCACACGAAATCGGGAGACCCAGTACTTC.

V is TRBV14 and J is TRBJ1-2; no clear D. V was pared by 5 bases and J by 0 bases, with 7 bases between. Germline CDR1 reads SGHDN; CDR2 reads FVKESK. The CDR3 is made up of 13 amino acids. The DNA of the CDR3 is TGTGCCAGCAGCAGAACAGCTAACTATGGCTACACCTTC. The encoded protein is CASSRTANYGYTF.

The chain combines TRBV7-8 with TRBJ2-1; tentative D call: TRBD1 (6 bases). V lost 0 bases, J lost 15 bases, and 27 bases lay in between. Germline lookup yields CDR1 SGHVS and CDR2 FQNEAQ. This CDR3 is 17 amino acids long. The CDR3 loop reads CASSLAGARDKHSFGFF. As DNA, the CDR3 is TGTGCCAGCAGCTTAGCAGGGGCACGGGACAAGCACTCTTTCGGGTTCTTC.

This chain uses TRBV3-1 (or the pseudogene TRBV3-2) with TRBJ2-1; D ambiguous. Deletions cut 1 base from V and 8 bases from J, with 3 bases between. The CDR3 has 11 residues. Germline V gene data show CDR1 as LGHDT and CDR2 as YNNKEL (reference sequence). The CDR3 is CASSQVDEQFF. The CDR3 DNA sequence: TGTGCCAGCAGCCAAGTGGATGAGCAGTTCTTC.

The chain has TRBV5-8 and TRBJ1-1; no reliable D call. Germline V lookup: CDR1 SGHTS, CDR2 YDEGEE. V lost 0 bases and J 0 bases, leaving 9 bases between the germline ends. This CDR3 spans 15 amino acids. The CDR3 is CASSLGFRVNTEAFF. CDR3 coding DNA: TGTGCCAGCAGCTTGGGGTTTAGGGTGAACACTGAAGCTTTCTTT.

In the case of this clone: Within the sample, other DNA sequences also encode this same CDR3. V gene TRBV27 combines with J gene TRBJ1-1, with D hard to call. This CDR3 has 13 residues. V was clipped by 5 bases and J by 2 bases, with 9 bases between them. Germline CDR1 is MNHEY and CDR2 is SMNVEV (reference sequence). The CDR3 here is CASSPGRNTEAFF. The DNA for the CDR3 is TGTGCCAGCAGTCCAGGACGTAACACTGAAGCTTTCTTT.

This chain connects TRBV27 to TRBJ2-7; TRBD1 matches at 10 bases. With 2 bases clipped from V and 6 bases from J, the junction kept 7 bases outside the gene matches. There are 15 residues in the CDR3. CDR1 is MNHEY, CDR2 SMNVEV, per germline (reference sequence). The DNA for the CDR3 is TGTGCCAGCAGTTTAATAAGGACAGGGGGAGGCGAGCAGTACTTC. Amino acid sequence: CASSLIRTGGGEQYF.

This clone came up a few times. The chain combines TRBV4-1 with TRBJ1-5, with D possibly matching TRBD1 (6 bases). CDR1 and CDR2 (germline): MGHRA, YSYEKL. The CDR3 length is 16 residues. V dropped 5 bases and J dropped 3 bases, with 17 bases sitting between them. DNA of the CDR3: TGCGCCAGCAGCTACCAACAGGGAGGTGACAATCAGCCCCAGCATTTT. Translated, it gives CASSYQQGGDNQPQHF.

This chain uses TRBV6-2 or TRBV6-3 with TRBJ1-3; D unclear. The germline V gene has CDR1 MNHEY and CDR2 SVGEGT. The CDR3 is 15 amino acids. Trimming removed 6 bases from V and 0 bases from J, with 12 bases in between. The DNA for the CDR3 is TGTGCCAGCAGCTTAGACGGTAGCTCTGGAAACACCATATATTTT. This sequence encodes CASSLDGSSGNTIYF.

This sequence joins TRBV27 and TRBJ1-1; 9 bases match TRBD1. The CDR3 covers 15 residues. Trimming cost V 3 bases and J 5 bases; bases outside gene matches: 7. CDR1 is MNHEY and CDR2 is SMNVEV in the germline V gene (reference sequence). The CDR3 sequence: CASSLDRGGWTEAFF. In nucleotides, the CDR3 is TGTGCCAGCAGTTTGGACAGGGGCGGTTGGACTGAAGCTTTCTTT.

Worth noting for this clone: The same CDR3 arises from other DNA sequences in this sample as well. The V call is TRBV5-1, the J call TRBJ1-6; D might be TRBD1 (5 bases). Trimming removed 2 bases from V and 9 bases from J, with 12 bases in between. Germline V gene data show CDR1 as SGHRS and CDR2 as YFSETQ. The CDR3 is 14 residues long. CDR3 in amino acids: CASSFEGRGSPLHF. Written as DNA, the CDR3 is TGCGCCAGCAGCTTCGAGGGGAGAGGTTCACCCCTCCACTTT. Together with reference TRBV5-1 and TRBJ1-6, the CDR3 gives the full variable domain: KAGVTQTPRYLIKTRGQQVTLSCSPISGHRSVSWYQQTPGQGLQFLFEYFSETQRNKGNFPGRFSGRQFSNSRSEMNVSTLELGDSALYLCASSFEGRGSPLHFGNGTRLTVT.

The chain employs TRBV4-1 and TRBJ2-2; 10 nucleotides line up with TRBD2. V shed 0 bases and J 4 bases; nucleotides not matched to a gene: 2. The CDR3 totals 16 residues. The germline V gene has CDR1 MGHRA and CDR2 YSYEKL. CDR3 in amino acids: CASSQEPSGSTGELFF. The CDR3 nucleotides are TGCGCCAGCAGCCAAGAACCTAGCGGGAGCACCGGGGAGCTGTTTTTT.

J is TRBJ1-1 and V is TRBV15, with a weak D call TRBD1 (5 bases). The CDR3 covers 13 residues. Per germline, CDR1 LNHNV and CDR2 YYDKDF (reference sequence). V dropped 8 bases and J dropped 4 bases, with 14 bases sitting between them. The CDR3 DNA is TGTGCCACCGTGGCAATGGGGGGCACTGAAGCTTTCTTT. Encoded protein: CATVAMGGTEAFF.

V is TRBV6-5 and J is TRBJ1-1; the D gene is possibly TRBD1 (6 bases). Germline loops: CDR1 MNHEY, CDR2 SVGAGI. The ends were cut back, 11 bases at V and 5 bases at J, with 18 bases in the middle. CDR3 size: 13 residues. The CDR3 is CALAEGTGTEAFF. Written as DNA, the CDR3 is TGTGCCCTCGCCGAGGGTACAGGGACTGAAGCTTTCTTT.

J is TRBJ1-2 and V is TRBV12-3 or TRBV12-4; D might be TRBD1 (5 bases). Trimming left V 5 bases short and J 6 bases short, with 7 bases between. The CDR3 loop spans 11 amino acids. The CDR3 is CASSQGDGYTF. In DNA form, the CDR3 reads TGTGCCAGCAGTCAGGGAGATGGCTACACCTTC.